This T cell receptor (beta chain) was retrieved from a study of blood T cell repertoires in COVID-19. Study as a whole: Nucleic acid was either cDNA or gDNA, and it came from T cells, B-cell-depleted T cells, or PBMCs.

Trimming cost V 4 bases and J 6 bases, with 15 bases left between them. This CDR3 contains 14 residues. Germline CDR1 reads LNHDA; CDR2 reads SQIVND (reference sequence). Authors' data handling: Quantification of nucleated cells was approximated via reference gene primer amplification. Using immunoSEQ multiplex PCR, the repertoire was profiled, and TCRdb retains in-frame clones only, with some absent. V and J calls and clone size are as listed in that table; D and trimming were resolved from the DNA. In the table there are about 63,000 clones, more than 75% of which are singletons. Sample: peripheral blood. The source is a woman over 75 with acute or convalescent COVID-19. The chain is built from TRBV19 and TRBJ1-1; TRBD1 is a possible D gene (6 bases). CDR3 nucleotide sequence: TGTGCCAGTAGTAAGAAGGGACACCCGGCTGAAGCTTTCTTT. It encodes CASSKKGHPAEAFF.